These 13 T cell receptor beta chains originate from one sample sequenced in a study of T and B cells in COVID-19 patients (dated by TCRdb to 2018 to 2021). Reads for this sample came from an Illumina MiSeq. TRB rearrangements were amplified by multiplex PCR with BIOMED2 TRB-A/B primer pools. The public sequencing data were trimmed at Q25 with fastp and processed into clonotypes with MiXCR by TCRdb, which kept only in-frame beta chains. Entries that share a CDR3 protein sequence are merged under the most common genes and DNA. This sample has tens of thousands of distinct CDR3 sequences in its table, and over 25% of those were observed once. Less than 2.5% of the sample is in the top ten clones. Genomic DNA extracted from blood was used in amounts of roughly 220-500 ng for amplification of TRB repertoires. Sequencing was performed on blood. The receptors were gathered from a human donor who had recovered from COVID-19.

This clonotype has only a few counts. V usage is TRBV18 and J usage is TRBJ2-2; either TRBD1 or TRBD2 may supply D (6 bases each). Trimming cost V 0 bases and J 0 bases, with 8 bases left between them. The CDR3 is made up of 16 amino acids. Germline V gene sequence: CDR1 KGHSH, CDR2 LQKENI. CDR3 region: CASSPPEGANTGELFF. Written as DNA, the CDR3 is TGTGCCAGCTCACCACCGGAGGGGGCGAACACCGGGGAGCTGTTTTTT. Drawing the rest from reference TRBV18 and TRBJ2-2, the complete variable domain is NAGVMQNPRHLVRRRGQEARLRCSPMKGHSHVYWYRQLPEEGLKFMVYLQKENIIDESGMPKERFSAEFPKEGPSILRIQQVVRGDSAAYFCASSPPEGANTGELFFGEGSRLTVL.

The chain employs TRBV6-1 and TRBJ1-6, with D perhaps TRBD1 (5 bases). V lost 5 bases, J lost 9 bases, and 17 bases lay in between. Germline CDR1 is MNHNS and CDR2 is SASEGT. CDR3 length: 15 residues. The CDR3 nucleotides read TGTGCCAGCAGTAGAGAATCCGGGACGAGTTCACCCCTCCACTTT. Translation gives CASSRESGTSSPLHF.

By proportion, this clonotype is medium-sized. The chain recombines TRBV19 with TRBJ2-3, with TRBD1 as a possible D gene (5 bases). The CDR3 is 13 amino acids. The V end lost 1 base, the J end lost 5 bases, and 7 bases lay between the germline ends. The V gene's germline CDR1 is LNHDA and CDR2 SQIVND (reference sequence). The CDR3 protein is CASSIATEDTQYF. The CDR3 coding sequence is TGTGCCAGTAGTATAGCGACAGAAGATACGCAGTATTTT.

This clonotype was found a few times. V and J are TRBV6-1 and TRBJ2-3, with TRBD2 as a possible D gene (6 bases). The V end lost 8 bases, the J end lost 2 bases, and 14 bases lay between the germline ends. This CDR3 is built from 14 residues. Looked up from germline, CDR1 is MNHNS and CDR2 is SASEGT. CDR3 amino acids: CASLRGGTTDTQYF. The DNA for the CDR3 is TGTGCCAGCCTCCGGGGCGGGACCACAGATACGCAGTATTTT.

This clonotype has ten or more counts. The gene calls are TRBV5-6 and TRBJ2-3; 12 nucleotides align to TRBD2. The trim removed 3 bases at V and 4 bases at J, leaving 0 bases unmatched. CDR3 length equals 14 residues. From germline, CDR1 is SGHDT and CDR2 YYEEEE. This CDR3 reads CASSSSGGADTQYF. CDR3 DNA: TGTGCCAGCAGCTCTAGCGGGGGGGCAGATACGCAGTATTTT.

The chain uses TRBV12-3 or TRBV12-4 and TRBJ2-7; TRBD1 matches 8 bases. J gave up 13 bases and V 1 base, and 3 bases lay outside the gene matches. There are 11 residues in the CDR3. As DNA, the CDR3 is TGTGCCAGCAGTTTAGGGGACAGGTCCTACTTC. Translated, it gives CASSLGDRSYF.

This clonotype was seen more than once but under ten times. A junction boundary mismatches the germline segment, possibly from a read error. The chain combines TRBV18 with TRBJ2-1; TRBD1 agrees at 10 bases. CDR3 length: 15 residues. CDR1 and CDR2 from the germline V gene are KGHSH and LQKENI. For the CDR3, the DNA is TGTGCCAGCTCCCCACGACAGGGGGCGCCCAATGAGCAGTTCTTC. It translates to CASSPRQGAPNEQFF.

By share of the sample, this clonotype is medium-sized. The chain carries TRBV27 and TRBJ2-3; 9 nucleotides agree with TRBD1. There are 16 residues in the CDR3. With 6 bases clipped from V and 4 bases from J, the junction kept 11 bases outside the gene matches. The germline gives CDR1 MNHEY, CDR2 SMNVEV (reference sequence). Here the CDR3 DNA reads TGTGCCAGCAGCCAATGGGGACAGGGCTTGTCAGATACGCAGTATTTT. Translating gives CASSQWGQGLSDTQYF.

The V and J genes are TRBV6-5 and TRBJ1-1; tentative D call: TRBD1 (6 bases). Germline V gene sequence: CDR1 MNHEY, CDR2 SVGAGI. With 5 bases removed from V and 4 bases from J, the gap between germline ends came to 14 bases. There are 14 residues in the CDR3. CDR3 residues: CASSRNRVCTEAFF. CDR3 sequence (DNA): TGTGCCAGCAGTCGTAACAGGGTGTGCACTGAAGCTTTCTTT.

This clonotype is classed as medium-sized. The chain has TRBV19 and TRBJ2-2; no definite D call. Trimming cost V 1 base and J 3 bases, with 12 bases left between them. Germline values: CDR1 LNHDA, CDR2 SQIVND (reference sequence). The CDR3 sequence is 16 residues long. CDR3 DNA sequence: TGTGCCAGTAGTATAGGGGCCCACCGTGACACCGGGGAGCTGTTTTTT. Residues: CASSIGAHRDTGELFF.

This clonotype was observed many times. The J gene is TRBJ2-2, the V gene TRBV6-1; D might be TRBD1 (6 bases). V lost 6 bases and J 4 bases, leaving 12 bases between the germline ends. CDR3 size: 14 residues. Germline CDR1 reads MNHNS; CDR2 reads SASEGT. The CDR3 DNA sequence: TGTGCCAGCAGAGGGCGACAGGTCACCGGGGAGCTGTTTTTT. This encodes CASRGRQVTGELFF.

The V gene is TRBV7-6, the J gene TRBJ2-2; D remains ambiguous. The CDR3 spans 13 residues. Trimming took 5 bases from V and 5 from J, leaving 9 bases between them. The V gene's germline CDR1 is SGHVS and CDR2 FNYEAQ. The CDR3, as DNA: TGTGCCAGCAGCCTAAGGGTTACCGGGGAGCTGTTTTTT. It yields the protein CASSLRVTGELFF.

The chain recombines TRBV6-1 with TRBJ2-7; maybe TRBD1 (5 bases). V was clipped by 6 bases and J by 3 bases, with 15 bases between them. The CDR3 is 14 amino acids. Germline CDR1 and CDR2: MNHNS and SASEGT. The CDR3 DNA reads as TGTGCCAGCAGCCACAGGTTTTCCTACTACGAGCAGTACTTC. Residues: CASSHRFSYYEQYF.